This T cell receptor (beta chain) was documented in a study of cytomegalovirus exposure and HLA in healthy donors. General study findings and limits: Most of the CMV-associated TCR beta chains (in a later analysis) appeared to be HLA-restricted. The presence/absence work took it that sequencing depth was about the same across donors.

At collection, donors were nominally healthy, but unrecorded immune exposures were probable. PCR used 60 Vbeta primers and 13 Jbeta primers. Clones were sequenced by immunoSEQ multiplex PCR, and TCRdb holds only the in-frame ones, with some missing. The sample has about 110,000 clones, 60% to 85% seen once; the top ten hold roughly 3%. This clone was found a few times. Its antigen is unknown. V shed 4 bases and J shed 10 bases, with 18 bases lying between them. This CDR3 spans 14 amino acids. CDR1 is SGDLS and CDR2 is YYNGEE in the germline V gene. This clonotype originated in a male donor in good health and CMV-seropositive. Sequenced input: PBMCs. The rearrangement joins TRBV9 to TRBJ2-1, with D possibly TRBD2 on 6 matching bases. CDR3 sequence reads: CASSFRVHAGEQFF. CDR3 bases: TGTGCCAGCAGCTTTCGGGTCCACGCGGGAGAGCAGTTCTTC.